This T cell receptor (beta chain) was retrieved from a study of T cell changes during pregnancy in multiple sclerosis. The method was immunoSEQ multiplex PCR; TCRdb's version includes in-frame clones alone and lacks a portion of them. The sample holds some 37,000 clones, just over 85% seen once. By share of the sample, this clone is medium-sized. Sequencing was performed on CD4+ T cells from peripheral blood mononuclear cells, taken before pregnancy. This TCR came from a female donor with multiple sclerosis, enrolled in a pregnancy study.

The CDR3 is CASSYSKQLNTEAFF. CDR3 nucleotide sequence: TGTGCCAGCAGTTACTCGAAACAGTTGAACACTGAAGCTTTCTTT. The chain joins TRBV6-5 to TRBJ1-1; the D is unclear. Trimming left V 0 bases short and J 0 bases short, with 8 bases between. Germline-derived CDR1 and CDR2 are MNHEY and SVGAGI. The CDR3 is 15 amino acids.